This record concerns one T cell receptor (beta chain) sequence. Its specificity is not known. The data were taken from a study of beta chain features in type 1 diabetes. Every isolated RNA sample was fully reverse transcribed, so sequencing captured expressed TCRB transcripts. TCRdb's table, derived via immunoSEQ multiplex PCR, lists solely in-frame clones and lacks some. This sample has 150,000 to 180,000 clones, with about a tenth found just once. Study conclusions and caveats: The study found moderately but significantly shorter TCRB CDR3s in all four CD4+ subsets of Type 1 diabetes patients. VDJ junctions in type 1 diabetes patients carried more deletions and fewer insertions. Patients and controls would share equally any PCR tilt toward shorter templates.

The CDR3 length is 11 residues. Trimming removed 5 bases from V and 4 bases from J, with 3 bases in between. Germline CDR1 MNHEY, CDR2 SVGAGI. CD4+ cells of the naive, central memory, regulatory and stem cell-like memory types were sorted via CD45RO/CCR7/CD25/CD127/CD95/CD27. Purity of each sorted population was above 95%. Specimen: central memory CD4+ T cells from blood. The V gene is TRBV6-5, the J gene TRBJ2-1; D is undetermined. The sequence derives from a man in his thirties or forties with type 1 diabetes. CDR3 DNA sequence: TGTGCCAGCAGTCGGTACAATGAGCAGTTCTTC. Its protein product is CASSRYNEQFF.